The following is a TCR beta chain sequence with its context. The CDR3 extends over 14 amino acids. Germline V gene lookup returns CDR1 GTSNPN and CDR2 SVGIG (reference sequence). V lost 2 bases and J 0 bases, leaving 5 bases between the germline ends. This specimen belongs to a study of blood T cells in healthy people across ages. Alongside a J-beta primer mix, a sample-barcoded 5' primer served in a second PCR lasting about 7 to 11 cycles. TCRdb reprocessed the 5' RACE reads with MiXCR, giving one entry per CDR3 protein. The table includes hundreds of thousands of distinct CDR3 sequences, around 52% detected once.

The V gene is TRBV30, the J gene TRBJ2-6, with D uncertain. The receptor's source is a woman of 80 years or more in good health. Material: blood. The CDR3 is CAWSRGSGANVLTF. The DNA of the CDR3 is TGTGCCTGGAGTCGAGGCTCTGGGGCCAACGTCCTGACTTTC.